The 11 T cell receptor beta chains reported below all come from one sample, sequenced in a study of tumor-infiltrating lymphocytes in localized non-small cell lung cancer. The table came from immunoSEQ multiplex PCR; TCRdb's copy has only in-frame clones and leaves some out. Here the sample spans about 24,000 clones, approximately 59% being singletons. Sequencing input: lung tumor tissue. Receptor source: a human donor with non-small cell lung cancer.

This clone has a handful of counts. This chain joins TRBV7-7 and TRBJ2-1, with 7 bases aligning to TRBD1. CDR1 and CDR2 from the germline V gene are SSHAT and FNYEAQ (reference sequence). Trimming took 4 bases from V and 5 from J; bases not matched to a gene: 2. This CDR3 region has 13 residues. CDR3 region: CASSSTGDNEQFF. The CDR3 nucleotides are TGTGCCAGCAGCTCCACAGGGGACAATGAGCAGTTCTTC.

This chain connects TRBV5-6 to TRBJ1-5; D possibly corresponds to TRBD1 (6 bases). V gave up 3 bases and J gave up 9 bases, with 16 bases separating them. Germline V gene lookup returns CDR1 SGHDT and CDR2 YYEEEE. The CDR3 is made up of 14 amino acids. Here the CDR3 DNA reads TGTGCCAGCAGCTCCGGGACTCAAGGGGGGCCCCAGCATTTT. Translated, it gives CASSSGTQGGPQHF.

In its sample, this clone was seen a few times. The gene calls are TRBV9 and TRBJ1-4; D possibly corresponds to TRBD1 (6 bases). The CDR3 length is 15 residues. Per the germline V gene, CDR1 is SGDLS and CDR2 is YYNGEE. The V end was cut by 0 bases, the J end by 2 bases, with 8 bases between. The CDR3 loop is CASSVEGDTNEKLFF. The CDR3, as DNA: TGTGCCAGCAGCGTAGAGGGGGACACTAATGAAAAACTGTTTTTT.

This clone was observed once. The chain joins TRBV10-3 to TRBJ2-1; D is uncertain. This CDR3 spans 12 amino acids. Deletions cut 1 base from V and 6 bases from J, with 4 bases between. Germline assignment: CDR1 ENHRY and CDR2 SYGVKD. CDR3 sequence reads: CAISEFGNEQFF. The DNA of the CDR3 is TGTGCCATCAGTGAGTTCGGCAATGAGCAGTTCTTC.

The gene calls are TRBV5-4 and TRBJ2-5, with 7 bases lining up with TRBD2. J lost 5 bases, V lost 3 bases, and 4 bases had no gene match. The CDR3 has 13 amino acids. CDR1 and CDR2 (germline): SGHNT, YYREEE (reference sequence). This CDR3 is CASSSAGDETQYF. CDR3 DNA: TGTGCCAGCAGCTCGGCGGGAGATGAGACCCAGTACTTC.

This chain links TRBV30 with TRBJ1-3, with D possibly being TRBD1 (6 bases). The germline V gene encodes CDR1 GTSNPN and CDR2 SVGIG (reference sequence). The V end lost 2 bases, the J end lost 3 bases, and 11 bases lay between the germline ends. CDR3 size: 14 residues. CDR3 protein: CAWSLRGLGNTIYF. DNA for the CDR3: TGTGCCTGGAGTCTTCGGGGGCTTGGAAACACCATATATTTT.

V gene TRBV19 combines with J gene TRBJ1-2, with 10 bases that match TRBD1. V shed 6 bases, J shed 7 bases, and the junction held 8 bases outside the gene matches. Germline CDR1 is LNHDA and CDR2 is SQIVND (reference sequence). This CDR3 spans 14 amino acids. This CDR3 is CASSLGTGVGGYTF. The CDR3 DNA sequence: TGTGCCAGTAGCCTCGGGACAGGGGTCGGTGGCTACACCTTC.

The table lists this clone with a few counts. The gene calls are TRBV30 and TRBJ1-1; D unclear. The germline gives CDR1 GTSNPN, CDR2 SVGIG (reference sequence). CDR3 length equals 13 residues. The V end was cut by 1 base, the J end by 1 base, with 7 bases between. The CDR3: CAWSEVGNTEAFF. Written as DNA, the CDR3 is TGTGCCTGGAGTGAGGTGGGGAACACTGAAGCTTTCTTT.

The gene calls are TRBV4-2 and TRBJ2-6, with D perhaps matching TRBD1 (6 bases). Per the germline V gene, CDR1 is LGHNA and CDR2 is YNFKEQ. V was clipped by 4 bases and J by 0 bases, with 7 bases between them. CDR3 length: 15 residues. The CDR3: CASSLDSSGANVLTF. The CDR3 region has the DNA TGTGCCAGCAGCCTGGACAGCTCTGGGGCCAACGTCCTGACTTTC.

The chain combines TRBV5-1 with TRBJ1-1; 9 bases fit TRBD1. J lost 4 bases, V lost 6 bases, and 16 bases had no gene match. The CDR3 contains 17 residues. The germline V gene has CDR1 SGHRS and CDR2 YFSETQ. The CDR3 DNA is TGCGCCAGCAAGTCGGGACAGGGAAGTCTGATGACCACTGAAGCTTTCTTT. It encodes CASKSGQGSLMTTEAFF.

CDR3 region: CASSEGPRGYGYTF. For the CDR3, the DNA is TGTGCCAGCAGTGAAGGTCCCCGCGGCTATGGCTACACCTTC. This chain links TRBV6-1 with TRBJ1-2; D is unresolved. The CDR3 is 14 amino acids. Deletions cut 1 base from V and 4 bases from J, with 10 bases between. Germline CDR1 reads MNHNS; CDR2 reads SASEGT.